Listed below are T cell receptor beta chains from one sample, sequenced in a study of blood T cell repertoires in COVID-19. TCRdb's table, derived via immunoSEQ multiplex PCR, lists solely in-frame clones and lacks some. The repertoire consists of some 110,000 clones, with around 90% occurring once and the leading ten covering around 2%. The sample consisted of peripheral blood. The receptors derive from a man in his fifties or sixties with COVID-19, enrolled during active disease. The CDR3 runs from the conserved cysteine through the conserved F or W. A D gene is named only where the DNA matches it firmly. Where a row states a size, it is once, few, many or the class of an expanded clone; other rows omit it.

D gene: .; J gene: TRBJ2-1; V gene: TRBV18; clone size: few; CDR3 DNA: TGTGCCAGCTCACCATCGGGGAGGTCGGGGCAGTTCTTC; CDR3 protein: CASSPSGRSGQFF
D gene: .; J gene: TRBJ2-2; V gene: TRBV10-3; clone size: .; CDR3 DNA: TGTGCCATCTCTCCGGGTCCGAACACCGGGGAGCTGTTTTTT; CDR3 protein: CAISPGPNTGELFF
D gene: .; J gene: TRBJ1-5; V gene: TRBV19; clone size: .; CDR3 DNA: TGTGCCAGTAGTATAGGTGGCAGGGTCGGCAATCAGCCCCAGCATTTT; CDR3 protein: CASSIGGRVGNQPQHF
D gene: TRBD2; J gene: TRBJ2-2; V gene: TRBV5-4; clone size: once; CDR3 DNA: TGTGCCAGCACCATAGGACTAGCGGCAAAAAACACCGGGGAGCTGTTTTTT; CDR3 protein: CASTIGLAAKNTGELFF
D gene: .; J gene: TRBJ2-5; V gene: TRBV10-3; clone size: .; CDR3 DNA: TGTGCCATCTTTAGCGGAATCTTAGGAGAGACCCAGTACTTC; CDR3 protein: CAIFSGILGETQYF
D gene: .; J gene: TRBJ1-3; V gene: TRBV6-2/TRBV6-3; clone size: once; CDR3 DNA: TGTGCCAGCAGTTACGGCGGAAACACCATATATTTT; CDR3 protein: CASSYGGNTIYF
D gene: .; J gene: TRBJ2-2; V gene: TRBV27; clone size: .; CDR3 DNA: TGTGCCAGCAGTTTAGGGGCAGGGGCCTTCACCGGGGAGCTGTTTTTT; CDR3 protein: CASSLGAGAFTGELFF
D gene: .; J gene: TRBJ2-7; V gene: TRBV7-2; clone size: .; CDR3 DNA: TGTGCCAGCAGCTTAGATCTCGGGTCCTACGAGCAGTACTTC; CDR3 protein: CASSLDLGSYEQYF
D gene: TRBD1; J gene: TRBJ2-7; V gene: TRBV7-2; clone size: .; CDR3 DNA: TGTGCCAGCAGCACAGACAGGGCCTACGAGCAGTACTTC; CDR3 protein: CASSTDRAYEQYF
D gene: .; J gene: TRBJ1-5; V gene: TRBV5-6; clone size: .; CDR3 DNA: TGTGCCAGCAGCGGCGGGACGGCCCCCAATCAGCCCCAGCATTTT; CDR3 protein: CASSGGTAPNQPQHF
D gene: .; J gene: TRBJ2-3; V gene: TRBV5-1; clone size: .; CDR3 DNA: TGCGCCAGCAGCTTGACGGGTTCGAACCCGGGAGATACGCAGTATTTT; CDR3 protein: CASSLTGSNPGDTQYF
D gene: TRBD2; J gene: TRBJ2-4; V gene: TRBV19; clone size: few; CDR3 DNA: TGTGCCAGTAGTACTACGATCCGGGGCGGGAGCGGGGACATTCAGTACTTC; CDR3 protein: CASSTTIRGGSGDIQYF
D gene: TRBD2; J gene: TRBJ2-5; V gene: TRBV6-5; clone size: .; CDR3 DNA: TGTGCCAGCAGCCTCGGGGGGACCCGTCAAGAGACCCAGTACTTC; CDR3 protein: CASSLGGTRQETQYF
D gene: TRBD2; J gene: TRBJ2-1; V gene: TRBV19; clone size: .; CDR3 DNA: TGTGCCAGTAGTATAGAGGGTAGCGGGAGGAGCTCCTACAATGAGCAGTTCTTC; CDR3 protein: CASSIEGSGRSSYNEQFF
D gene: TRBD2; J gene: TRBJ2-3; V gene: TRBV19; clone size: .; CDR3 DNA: TGTGCCAGTAAACGCACTAGCGGAAACACAGATACGCAGTATTTT; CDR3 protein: CASKRTSGNTDTQYF
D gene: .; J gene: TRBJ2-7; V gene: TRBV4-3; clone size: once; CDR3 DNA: TGCGCCAGCAGCCGGAACTTGGACTTACTCACCTACGAGCAGTACTTC; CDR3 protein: CASSRNLDLLTYEQYF
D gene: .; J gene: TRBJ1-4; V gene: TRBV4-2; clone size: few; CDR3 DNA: TGTGCCAGCAGCCAAGTAGGGGTGGGTGAAAAACTGTTTTTT; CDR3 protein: CASSQVGVGEKLFF
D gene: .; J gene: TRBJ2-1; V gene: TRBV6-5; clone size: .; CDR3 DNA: TGTGCCAGCAGTTACTCAGGCGGGGCGTCCTACAATGAGCAGTTCTTC; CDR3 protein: CASSYSGGASYNEQFF
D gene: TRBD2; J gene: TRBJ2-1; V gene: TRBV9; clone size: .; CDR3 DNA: TGTGCCAGCAGCGTAGTCCCAGCGGGGGGTGAGCAGTTCTTC; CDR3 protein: CASSVVPAGGEQFF
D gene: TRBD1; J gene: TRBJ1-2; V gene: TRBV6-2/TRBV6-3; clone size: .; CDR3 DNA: TGTGCCAGCAGTAGTCCGATCCGACAGGGAAGTGGCTACACCTTC; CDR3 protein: CASSSPIRQGSGYTF
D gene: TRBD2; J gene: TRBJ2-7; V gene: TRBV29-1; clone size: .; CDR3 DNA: TGCAGCGTAACCGGGACTAGCGGGTACGAGCAGTACTTC; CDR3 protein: CSVTGTSGYEQYF
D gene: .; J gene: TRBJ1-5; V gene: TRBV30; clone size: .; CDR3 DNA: TGTGCCTGGAGCCACGCAGGGAATCAGCCCCAGCATTTT; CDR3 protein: CAWSHAGNQPQHF
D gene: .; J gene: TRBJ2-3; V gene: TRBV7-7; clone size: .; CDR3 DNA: TGTGCTAGCAGCTCTCACGCAGGGGCGACGCAGTATTTT; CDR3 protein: CASSSHAGATQYF
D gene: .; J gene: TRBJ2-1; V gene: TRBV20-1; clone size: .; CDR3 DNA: TGCAGTGCTTTTGGGGCAAATGAGCAGTTCTTC; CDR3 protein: CSAFGANEQFF
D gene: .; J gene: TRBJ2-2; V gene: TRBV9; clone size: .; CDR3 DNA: TGTGCCAGCAGCGTAAAACTGGGCAACACCGGGGAGCTGTTTTTT; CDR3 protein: CASSVKLGNTGELFF
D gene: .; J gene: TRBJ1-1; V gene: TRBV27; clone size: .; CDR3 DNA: TGTGCCAGCAGTACCTCCAGGGAGGCGAACACTGAAGCTTTCTTT; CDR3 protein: CASSTSREANTEAFF
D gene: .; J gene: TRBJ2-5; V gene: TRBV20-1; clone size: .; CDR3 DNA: TGCAGTGCTAGACTAGTAGAGACCCAGTACTTC; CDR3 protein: CSARLVETQYF
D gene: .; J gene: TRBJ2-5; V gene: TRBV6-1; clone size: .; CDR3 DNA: TGTGCCAGCAGTGACCCATACCGGGAGACCCAGTACTTC; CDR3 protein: CASSDPYRETQYF
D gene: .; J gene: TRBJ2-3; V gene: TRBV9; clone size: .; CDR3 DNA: TGTGCCAGCAGCGTAGACGGTGGAGATACGCAGTATTTT; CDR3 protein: CASSVDGGDTQYF
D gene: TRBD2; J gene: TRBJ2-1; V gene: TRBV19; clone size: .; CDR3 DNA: TGTGCCAGTGAACCGACAGGACATGGACTAGCCAGCTCCTACAATGAGCAGTTCTTC; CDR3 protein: CASEPTGHGLASSYNEQFF
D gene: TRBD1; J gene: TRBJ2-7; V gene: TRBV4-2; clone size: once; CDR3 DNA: TGTGCCAGCAGCCAGGCCGGGACAGGGTCCTACGAGCAGTACTTC; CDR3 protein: CASSQAGTGSYEQYF
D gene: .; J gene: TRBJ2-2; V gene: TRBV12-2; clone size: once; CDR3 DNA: TGTGCAAGTCGTCTGGGGGATAGCGGCACCGGGGAGCTGTTTTTT; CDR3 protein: CASRLGDSGTGELFF
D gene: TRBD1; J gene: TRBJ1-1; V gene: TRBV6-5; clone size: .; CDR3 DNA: TGTGCCAGCACCCCTTACGGACAGGGGCGGGCTGAAGCTTTCTTT; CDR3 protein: CASTPYGQGRAEAFF
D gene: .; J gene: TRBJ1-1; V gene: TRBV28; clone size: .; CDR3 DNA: TGTGCCAGCAGTTTACCCATGACAGGGAACACTGAAGCTTTCTTT; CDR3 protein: CASSLPMTGNTEAFF
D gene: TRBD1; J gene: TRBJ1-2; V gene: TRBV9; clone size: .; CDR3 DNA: TGTGCCAGCAGCGCCGCCTCGACAGGGTATGGCTACACCTTC; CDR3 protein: CASSAASTGYGYTF
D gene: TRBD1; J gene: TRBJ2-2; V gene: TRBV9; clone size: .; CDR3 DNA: TGTGCCAGCAGCGTATCAACAGGGGGGTCCGGGGAGCTGTTTTTT; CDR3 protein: CASSVSTGGSGELFF
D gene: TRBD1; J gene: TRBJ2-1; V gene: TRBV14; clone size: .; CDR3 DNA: TGTGCCAGCAGCCAAGATCTGGTCCAGGGGGATGAGCAGTTCTTC; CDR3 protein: CASSQDLVQGDEQFF
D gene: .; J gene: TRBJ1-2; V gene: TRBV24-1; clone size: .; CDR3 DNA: TGTGCCACCAGTGATTTGGTCCCAGGGATCCCGAACTATGGCTACACCTTC; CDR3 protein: CATSDLVPGIPNYGYTF
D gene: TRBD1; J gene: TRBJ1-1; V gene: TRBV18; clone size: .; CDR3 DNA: TGTGCCAGCTCACCCAGTTGGGACAGCCAAAACACTGAAGCTTTCTTT; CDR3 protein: CASSPSWDSQNTEAFF
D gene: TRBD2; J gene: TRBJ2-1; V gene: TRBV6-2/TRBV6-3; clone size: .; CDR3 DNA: TGTGCCAGCAGTTACACCGGGAGGGGATACAATGAGCAGTTCTTC; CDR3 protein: CASSYTGRGYNEQFF
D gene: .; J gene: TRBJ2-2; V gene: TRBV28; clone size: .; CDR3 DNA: TGTGCCAGCAGCCTAGTCGGACAGCCGAGGGCCGGGGAGCTGTTTTTT; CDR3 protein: CASSLVGQPRAGELFF
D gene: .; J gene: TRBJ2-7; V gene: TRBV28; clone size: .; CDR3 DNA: TGTGCCAGCAGTTCGGACAGCCGGGGGGTATACGAGCAGTACTTC; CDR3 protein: CASSSDSRGVYEQYF
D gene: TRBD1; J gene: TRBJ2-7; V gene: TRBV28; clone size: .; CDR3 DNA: TGTGCCAGCAGTACACCCGGGACAGGGATCAACGAGCAGTACTTC; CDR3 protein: CASSTPGTGINEQYF
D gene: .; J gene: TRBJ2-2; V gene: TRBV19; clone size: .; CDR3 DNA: TGTGCCAGTAGTTTGACAGGTGCCACCGGGGAGCTGTTTTTT; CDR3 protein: CASSLTGATGELFF
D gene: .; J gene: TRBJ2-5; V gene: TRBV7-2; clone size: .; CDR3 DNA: TGTGCCAGCAGCTGGCAGGGTTCAGAGACCCAGTACTTC; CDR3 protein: CASSWQGSETQYF
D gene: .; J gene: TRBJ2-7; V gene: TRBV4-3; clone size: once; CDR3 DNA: TGCGCCAGCAGCCAGGAAAGCAGGCCGGATCACGAGCAGTACTTC; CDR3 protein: CASSQESRPDHEQYF
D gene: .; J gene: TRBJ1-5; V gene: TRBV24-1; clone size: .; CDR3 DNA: TGTGCCACCAGTGACCTAACAGGGAATCAGCCCCAGCATTTT; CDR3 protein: CATSDLTGNQPQHF
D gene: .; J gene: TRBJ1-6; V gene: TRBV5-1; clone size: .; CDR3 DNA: TGCGCCAGCAGCCGTCGTTCGAATTCACCCCTCCACTTT; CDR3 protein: CASSRRSNSPLHF
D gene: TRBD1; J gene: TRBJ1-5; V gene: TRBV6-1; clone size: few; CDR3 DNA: TGTGCCAGCAGTGAAATCGGGACAGGGGGTCGGCCCCAGCATTTT; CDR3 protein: CASSEIGTGGRPQHF
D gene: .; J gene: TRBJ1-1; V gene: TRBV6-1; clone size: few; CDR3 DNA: TGTGCCAGCAGTGAGGCGGTGGGCACTGAAGCTTTCTTT; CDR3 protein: CASSEAVGTEAFF
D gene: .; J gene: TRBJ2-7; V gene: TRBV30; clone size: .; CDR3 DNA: TGTGCCTGGAGTAGGCCGGGTAGCGAGCAGTACTTC; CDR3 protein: CAWSRPGSEQYF
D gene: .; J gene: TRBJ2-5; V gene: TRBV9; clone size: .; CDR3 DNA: TGTGCCAGCAGCGTGGGCTTAAACCTAAGGGGGGAGACCCAGTACTTC; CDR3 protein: CASSVGLNLRGETQYF
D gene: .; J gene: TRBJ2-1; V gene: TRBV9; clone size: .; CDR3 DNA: TGTGCCAGCAGCGTAGCCACTCAATCATACAATGAGCAGTTCTTC; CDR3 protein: CASSVATQSYNEQFF
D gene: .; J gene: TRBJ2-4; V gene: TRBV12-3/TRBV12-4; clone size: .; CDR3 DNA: TGTGCCAGCAGTTCGTACAGAGATAACATTCAGTACTTC; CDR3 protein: CASSSYRDNIQYF
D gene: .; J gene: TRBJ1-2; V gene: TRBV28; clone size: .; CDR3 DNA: TGTGCCAGCAGTTTAAAGGGGTCTGGCTACACCTTC; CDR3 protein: CASSLKGSGYTF